Following are 2 T cell receptor beta chains from one sample sequenced in a study of blood T cell repertoires in COVID-19. Assay used: immunoSEQ multiplex PCR; TCRdb lists only in-frame clones, some missing. In the table there are some 460,000 clones, about 90% of which are singletons. The sample taken for sequencing was PBMCs or T cells enriched from blood (not recorded which). The receptor set was obtained from a woman aged 18-29 years with acute COVID-19.

The chain couples TRBV15 to TRBJ1-5; no reliable D call. The CDR3 length is 17 residues. Germline CDR1 reads LNHNV; CDR2 reads YYDKDF (reference sequence). With 0 bases removed from V and 5 bases from J, the gap between germline ends came to 17 bases. The CDR3 here is CATSRDWGGRVYQPQHF. In nucleotides, the CDR3 is TGTGCCACCAGCAGAGATTGGGGTGGGAGGGTTTATCAGCCCCAGCATTTT.

The chain joins TRBV19 to TRBJ1-6, with D maybe TRBD1 (6 bases). Trimming cost V 6 bases and J 0 bases, with 15 bases left between them. Germline lookup yields CDR1 LNHDA and CDR2 SQIVND (reference sequence). The CDR3 contains 17 residues. In DNA, the CDR3 is TGTGCCAGTAGGGACGACAGGCCGAACTCCTATAATTCACCCCTCCACTTT. Protein: CASRDDRPNSYNSPLHF.